These T cell receptor beta chains were read from a single sample in a study of control samples from healthy donors and cancer patients. Only in-frame clones appear in the TCRdb table, and some are missing; sequencing was by immunoSEQ multiplex PCR. The table shows 150,000 to 200,000 clones, with 90% occurring only once. The specimen sequenced was blood. Source of these receptors: a woman between 45 and 65 years old in good health. The CDR3 runs from the conserved cysteine through the conserved F or W. The D gene is left open where the match is weak.

j_call	cdr3_length	d_call	v_call	cdr3_nt	cdr3_aa
TRBJ2-1	15	TRBD2	TRBV28	TGTGCCAGCAATCCCCCCGGGACCCGGGGGGATGAGCAGTTCTTC	CASNPPGTRGDEQFF
TRBJ1-1	14	-	TRBV6-2/TRBV6-3	TGTGCCAGCAGTTACGCGGTACGGAACACTGAAGCTTTCTTT	CASSYAVRNTEAFF
TRBJ1-1	14	-	TRBV5-1	TGCGCCAGCAGCCCCGGGGCGTTGAACACTGAAGCTTTCTTT	CASSPGALNTEAFF
TRBJ2-1	11	-	TRBV12-3/TRBV12-4	TGTGCCAGCAGCCTCATGAATGAGCAGTTCTTC	CASSLMNEQFF
TRBJ1-5	14	-	TRBV23-1	TGCGCCAGCAGTCTTTTAGGCCCTAATCAGCCCCAGCATTTT	CASSLLGPNQPQHF
TRBJ2-2	13	-	TRBV11-3	TGTGCCAGCAGCAACGGGGGTGGGCGGGAGCTGTTTTTT	CASSNGGGRELFF
TRBJ2-2	18	-	TRBV7-3	TGTGCCAGCAGCTTACAAGCAGGGGTCTACCAGAACACCGGGGAGCTGTTTTTT	CASSLQAGVYQNTGELFF
TRBJ1-1	13	-	TRBV27	TGTGCCAGCAGTTTGACAGGATGGACTGAAGCTTTCTTT	CASSLTGWTEAFF
TRBJ2-2	14	-	TRBV5-6	TGTGCCAGCAGCTTGGACTTAAACACCGGGGAGCTGTTTTTT	CASSLDLNTGELFF
TRBJ1-5	14	-	TRBV29-1	TGCAGCGTTGTGGAACAGTATAGCAATCAGCCCCAGCATTTT	CSVVEQYSNQPQHF
TRBJ2-5	12	TRBD1	TRBV24-1	TGTGCCACCAGTCGGGACAGTAAGACCCAGTACTTC	CATSRDSKTQYF
TRBJ1-4	13	TRBD1	TRBV7-9	TGTGCCAGCAGCTCCGGGACAGATGAAAAACTGTTTTTT	CASSSGTDEKLFF
TRBJ1-1	15	TRBD1	TRBV5-1	TGCGCCAGCAGCTTTCAGGGGGGGCAGAACACTGAAGCTTTCTTT	CASSFQGGQNTEAFF
TRBJ1-1	12	-	TRBV5-5	TGTGCCAGCAGCTTGGTGCACACTGAAGCTTTCTTT	CASSLVHTEAFF
TRBJ1-2	14	TRBD1	TRBV24-1	TGTGCCACCAGTGATTCGACAGGGAACTATGGCTACACCTTC	CATSDSTGNYGYTF
TRBJ2-7	15	TRBD2	TRBV5-1	TGCGCCAGCAGCCGGACTAGCGGGAGGGCGGGGGAGCAGTACTTC	CASSRTSGRAGEQYF
TRBJ1-1	17	TRBD1	TRBV19	TGTGCCAGTAGTATCCCAGCCTTGACAGGGGGGAACACTGAAGCTTTCTTT	CASSIPALTGGNTEAFF